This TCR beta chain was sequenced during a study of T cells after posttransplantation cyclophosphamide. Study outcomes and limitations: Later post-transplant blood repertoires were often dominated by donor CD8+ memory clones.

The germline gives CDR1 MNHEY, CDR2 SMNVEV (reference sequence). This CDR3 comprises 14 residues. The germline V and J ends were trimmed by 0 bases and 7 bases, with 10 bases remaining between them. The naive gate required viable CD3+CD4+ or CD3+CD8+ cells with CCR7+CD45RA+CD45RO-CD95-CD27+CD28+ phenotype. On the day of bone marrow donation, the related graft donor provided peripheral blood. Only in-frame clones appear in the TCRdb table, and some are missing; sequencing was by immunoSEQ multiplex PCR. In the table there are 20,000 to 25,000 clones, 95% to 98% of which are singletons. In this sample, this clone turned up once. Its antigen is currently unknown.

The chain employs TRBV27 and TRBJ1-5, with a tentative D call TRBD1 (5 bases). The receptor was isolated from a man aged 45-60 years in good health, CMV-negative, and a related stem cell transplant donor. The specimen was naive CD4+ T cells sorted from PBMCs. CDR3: CASSLSWGRQPQHF. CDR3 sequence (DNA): TGTGCCAGCAGTTTATCTTGGGGCAGGCAGCCCCAGCATTTT.